Described below is a single T cell receptor (beta chain) sequence and its context. The entry originates in a study of blood T cell repertoires in COVID-19. In the study overall: PBMCs, B-cell-depleted T cells, or T cells were the source of the cDNA or gDNA that made up the material.

Profiled with immunoSEQ multiplex PCR; TCRdb holds only in-frame clones, not every one. The sample includes some 170,000 clones, around three quarters seen only once; the top ten take 8.1%. Looked up from germline, CDR1 is KGHDR and CDR2 is SFDVKD. CDR3 length equals 14 residues. Trimming took off 4 bases at V and 0 bases at J, with 7 bases between the two ends. The chain links TRBV24-1 to TRBJ2-3; D is uncertain. The sample taken for sequencing was peripheral blood. This TCR derives from a man aged 60-69 years with acute or convalescent COVID-19. The CDR3 sequence: CATSETDSTDTQYF. The CDR3 region has the DNA TGTGCCACCAGTGAAACAGATAGCACAGATACGCAGTATTTT.